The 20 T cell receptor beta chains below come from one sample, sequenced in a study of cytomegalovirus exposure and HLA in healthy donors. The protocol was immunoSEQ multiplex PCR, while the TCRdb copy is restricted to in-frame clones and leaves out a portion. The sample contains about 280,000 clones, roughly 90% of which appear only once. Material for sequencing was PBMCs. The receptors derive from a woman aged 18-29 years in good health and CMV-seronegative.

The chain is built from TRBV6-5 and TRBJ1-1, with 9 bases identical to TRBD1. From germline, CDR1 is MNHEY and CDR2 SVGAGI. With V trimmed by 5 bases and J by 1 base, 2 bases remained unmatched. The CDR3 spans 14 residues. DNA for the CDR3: TGTGCCAGCAGTCTGACAGGGGGGAACACTGAAGCTTTCTTT. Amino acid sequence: CASSLTGGNTEAFF.

The CDR3 loop reads CASRRRANEKLFF. The CDR3 DNA sequence: TGTGCCAGCAGGAGGAGGGCTAATGAAAAACTGTTTTTT. V usage is TRBV2 and J usage is TRBJ1-4; D unresolved. V was cut by 6 bases and J by 3 bases, with 8 bases left in between. Germline-derived CDR1 and CDR2 are SNHLY and FYNNEI. The CDR3 consists of 13 residues.

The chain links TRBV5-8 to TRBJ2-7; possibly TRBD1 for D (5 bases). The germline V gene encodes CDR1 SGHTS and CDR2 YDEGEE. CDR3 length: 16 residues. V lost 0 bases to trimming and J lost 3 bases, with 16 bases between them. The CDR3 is CASSLGVGRADYEQYF. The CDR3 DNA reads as TGTGCCAGCAGCTTGGGGGTAGGCAGGGCAGACTACGAGCAGTACTTC.

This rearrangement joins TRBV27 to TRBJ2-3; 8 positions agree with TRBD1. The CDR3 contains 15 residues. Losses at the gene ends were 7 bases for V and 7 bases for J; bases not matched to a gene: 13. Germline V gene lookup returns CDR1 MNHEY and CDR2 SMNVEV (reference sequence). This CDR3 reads CASTPPDRGKHTQYF. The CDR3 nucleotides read TGTGCCAGCACCCCTCCTGACAGGGGTAAACATACGCAGTATTTT.

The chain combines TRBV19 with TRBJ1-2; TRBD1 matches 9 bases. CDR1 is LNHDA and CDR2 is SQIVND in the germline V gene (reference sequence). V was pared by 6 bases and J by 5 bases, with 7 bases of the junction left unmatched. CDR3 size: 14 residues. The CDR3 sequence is CASRHGQGNYGYTF. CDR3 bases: TGTGCCAGTAGACACGGACAGGGGAATTATGGCTACACCTTC.

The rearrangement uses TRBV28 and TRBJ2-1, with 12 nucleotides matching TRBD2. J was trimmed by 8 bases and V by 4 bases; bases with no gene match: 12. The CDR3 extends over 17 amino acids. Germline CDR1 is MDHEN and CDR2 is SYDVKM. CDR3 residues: CASSSPSGRALYHEQFF. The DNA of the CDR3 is TGTGCCAGCAGTTCACCTAGCGGGAGGGCCTTGTACCATGAGCAGTTCTTC.

The DNA for the CDR3 is TGTGCCAGCAGTTACCTCGGGAGGGTCACAGATACGCAGTATTTT. It codes for CASSYLGRVTDTQYF. V usage is TRBV6-5 and J usage is TRBJ2-3; 8 positions agree with TRBD2. The CDR3 extends over 15 amino acids. The germline gives CDR1 MNHEY, CDR2 SVGAGI. V was clipped by 2 bases and J by 2 bases; unmatched bases: 3.

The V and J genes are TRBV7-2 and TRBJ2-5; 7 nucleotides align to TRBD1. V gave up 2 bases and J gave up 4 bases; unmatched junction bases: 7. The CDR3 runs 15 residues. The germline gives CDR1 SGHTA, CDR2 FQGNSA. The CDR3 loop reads CASSLRQGLGETQYF. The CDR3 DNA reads TGTGCCAGCAGCTTACGACAGGGCTTGGGAGAGACCCAGTACTTC.

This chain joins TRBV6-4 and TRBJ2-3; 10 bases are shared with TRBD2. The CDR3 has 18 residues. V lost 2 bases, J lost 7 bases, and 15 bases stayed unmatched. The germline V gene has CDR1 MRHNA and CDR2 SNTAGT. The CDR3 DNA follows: TGTGCCAGCAGTGACCCAGCGGGAGGGCCCATCGTTGTAAATACGCAGTATTTT. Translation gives CASSDPAGGPIVVNTQYF.

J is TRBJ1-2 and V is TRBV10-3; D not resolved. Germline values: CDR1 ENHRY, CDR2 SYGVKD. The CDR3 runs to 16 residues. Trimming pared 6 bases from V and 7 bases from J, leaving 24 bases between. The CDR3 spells CAISETPGSGLPGYTF. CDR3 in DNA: TGTGCCATCAGCGAAACCCCCGGCTCAGGCCTTCCTGGCTACACCTTC.

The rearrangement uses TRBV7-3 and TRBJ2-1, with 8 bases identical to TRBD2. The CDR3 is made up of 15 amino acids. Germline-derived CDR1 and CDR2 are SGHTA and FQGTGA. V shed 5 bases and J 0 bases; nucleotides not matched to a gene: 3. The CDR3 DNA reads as TGTGCCAGCAGCCCGAGCGGGAGCTCCTACAATGAGCAGTTCTTC. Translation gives CASSPSGSSYNEQFF.

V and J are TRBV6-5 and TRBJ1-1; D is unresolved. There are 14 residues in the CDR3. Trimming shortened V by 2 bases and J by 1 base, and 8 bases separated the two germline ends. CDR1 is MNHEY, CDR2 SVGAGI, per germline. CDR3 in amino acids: CASSYKQQNTEAFF. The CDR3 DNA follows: TGTGCCAGCAGTTACAAACAGCAGAACACTGAAGCTTTCTTT.

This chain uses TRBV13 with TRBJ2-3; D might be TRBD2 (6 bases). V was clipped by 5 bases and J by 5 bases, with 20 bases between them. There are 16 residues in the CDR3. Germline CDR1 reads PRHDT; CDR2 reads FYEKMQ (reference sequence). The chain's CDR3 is CASSQLTSKARDTQYF. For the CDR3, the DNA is TGTGCCAGCAGCCAACTTACTAGCAAAGCAAGAGATACGCAGTATTTT.

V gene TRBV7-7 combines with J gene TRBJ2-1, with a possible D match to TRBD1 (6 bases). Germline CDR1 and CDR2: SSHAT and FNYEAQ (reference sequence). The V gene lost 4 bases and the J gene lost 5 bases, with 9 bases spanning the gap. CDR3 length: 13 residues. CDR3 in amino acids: CASSSDSHNEQFF. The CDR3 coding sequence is TGTGCCAGCAGCTCGGACAGCCACAATGAGCAGTTCTTC.

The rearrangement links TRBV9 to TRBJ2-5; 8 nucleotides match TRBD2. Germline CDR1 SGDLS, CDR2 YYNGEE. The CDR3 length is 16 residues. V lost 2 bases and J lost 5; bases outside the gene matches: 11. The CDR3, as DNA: TGTGCCAGCAGCGTCGGAAGTAGCGGGGCCGCGGAGACCCAGTACTTC. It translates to CASSVGSSGAAETQYF.

CDR3 residues: CASSMLQGTGELFF. The CDR3 bases are TGTGCCAGTAGTATGTTACAGGGCACCGGGGAGCTGTTTTTT. The chain joins TRBV19 to TRBJ2-2, with TRBD1 as a possible D gene (6 bases). The germline gives CDR1 LNHDA, CDR2 SQIVND (reference sequence). The CDR3 contains 14 residues. V lost 3 bases and J 4 bases, leaving 9 bases between the germline ends.

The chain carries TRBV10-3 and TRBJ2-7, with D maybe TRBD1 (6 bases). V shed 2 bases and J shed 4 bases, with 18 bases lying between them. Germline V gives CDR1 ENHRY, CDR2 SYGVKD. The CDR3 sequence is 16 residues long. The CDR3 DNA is TGTGCCATCAGTGAGACCCCAGTGAGGGGGATTTACGAGCAGTACTTC. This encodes CAISETPVRGIYEQYF.

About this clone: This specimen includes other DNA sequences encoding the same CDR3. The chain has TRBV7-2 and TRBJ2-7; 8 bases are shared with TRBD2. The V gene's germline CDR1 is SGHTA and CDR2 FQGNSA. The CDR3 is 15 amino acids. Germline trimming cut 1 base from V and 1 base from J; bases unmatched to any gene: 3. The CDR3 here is CASSLVAGGSYEQYF. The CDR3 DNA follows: TGTGCCAGCAGCTTAGTCGCGGGAGGTTCCTACGAGCAGTACTTC.

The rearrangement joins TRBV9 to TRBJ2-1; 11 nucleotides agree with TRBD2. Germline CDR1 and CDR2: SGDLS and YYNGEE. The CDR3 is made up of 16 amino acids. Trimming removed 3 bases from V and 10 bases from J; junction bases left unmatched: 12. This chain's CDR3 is CASSATSGSQGAEQFF. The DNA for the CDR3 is TGTGCCAGCAGCGCCACTAGCGGGAGTCAGGGGGCGGAGCAGTTCTTC. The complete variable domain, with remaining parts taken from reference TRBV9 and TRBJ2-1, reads DSGVTQTPKHLITATGQRVTLRCSPRSGDLSVYWYQQSLDQGLQFLIQYYNGEERAKGNILERFSAQQFPDLHSELNLSSLELGDSALYFCASSATSGSQGAEQFFGPGTRLTVL.

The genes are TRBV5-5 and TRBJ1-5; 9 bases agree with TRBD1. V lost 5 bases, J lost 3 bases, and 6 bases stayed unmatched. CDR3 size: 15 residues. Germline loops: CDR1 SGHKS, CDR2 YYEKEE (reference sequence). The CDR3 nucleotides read TGTGCCAGCAGTCATACAGGGGGCTTCAATCAGCCCCAGCATTTT. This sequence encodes CASSHTGGFNQPQHF.